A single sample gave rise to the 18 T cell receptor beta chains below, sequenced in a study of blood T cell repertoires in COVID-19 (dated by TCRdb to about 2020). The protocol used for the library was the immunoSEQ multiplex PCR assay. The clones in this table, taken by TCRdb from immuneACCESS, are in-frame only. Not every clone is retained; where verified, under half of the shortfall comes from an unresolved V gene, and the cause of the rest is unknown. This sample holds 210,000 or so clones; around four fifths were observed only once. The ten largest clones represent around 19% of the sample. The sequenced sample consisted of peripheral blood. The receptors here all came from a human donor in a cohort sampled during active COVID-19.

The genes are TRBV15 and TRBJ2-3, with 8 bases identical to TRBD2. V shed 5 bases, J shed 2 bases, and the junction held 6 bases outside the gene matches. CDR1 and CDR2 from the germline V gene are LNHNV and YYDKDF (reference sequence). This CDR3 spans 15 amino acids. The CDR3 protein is CATSAAGDPTDTQYF. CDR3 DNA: TGTGCCACCAGCGCAGCGGGAGACCCCACAGATACGCAGTATTTT.

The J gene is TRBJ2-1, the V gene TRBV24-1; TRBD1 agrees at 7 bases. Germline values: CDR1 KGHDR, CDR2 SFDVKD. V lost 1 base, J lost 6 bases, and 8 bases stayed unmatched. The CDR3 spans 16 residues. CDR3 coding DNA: TGTGCCACCAGTGATTTTCGACAGGGTGCTGGCAATGAGCAGTTCTTC. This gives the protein CATSDFRQGAGNEQFF.

The chain's CDR3 is CAISESTGSALAKNIQYF. CDR3 bases: TGTGCCATCAGTGAGTCGACAGGGAGTGCCCTAGCCAAAAACATTCAGTACTTC. V gene TRBV10-3 combines with J gene TRBJ2-4; TRBD1 agrees at 7 bases. This CDR3 has 18 amino acids. Per the germline V gene, CDR1 is ENHRY and CDR2 is SYGVKD. The trim removed 0 bases at V and 0 bases at J, leaving 8 bases unmatched.

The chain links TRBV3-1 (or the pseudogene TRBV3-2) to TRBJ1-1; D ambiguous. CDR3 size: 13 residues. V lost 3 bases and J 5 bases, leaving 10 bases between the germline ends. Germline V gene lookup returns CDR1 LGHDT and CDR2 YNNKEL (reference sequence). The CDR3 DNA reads TGTGCCAGCAGCCAGTTAGCCTCAACTGAAGCTTTCTTT. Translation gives CASSQLASTEAFF.

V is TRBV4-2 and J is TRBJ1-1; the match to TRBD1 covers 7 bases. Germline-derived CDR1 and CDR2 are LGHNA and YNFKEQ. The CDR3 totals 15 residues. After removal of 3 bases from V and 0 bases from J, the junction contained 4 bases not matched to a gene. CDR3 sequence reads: CASSQPGQMNTEAFF. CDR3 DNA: TGTGCCAGCAGCCAGCCGGGACAGATGAACACTGAAGCTTTCTTT.

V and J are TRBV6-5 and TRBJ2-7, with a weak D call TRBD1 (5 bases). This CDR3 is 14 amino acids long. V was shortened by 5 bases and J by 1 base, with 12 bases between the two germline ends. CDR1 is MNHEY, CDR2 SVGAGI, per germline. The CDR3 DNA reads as TGTGCCAGCAGTCATATAGGGGAATCCTACGAGCAGTACTTC. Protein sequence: CASSHIGESYEQYF.

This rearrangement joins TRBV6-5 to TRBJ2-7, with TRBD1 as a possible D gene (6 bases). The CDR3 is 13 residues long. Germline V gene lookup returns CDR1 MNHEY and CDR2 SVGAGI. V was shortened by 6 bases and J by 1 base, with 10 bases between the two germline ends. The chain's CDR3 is CASSRQESYEQYF. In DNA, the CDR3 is TGTGCCAGCAGCCGACAGGAGTCCTACGAGCAGTACTTC.

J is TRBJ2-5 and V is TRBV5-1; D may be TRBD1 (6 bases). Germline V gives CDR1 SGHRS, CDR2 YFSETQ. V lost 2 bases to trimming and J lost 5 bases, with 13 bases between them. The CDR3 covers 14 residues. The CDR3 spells CASSFIQGRETQYF. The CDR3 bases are TGCGCCAGCAGCTTTATTCAGGGGCGGGAGACCCAGTACTTC. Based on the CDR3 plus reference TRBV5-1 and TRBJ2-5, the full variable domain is KAGVTQTPRYLIKTRGQQVTLSCSPISGHRSVSWYQQTPGQGLQFLFEYFSETQRNKGNFPGRFSGRQFSNSRSEMNVSTLELGDSALYLCASSFIQGRETQYFGPGTRLLVL.

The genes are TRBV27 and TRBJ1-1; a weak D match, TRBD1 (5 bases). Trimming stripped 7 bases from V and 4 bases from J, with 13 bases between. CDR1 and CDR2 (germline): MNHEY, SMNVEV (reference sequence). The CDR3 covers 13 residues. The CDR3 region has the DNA TGTGCCAGCAAACCCCAGGGAGGCACTGAAGCTTTCTTT. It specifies CASKPQGGTEAFF.

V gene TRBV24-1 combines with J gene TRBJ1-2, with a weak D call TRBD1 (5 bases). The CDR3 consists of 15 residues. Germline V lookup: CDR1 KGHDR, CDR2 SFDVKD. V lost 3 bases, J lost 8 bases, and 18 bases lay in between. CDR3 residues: CATSDAPSGPRGYTF. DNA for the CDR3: TGTGCCACCAGTGATGCCCCCTCAGGGCCGCGGGGCTACACCTTC.

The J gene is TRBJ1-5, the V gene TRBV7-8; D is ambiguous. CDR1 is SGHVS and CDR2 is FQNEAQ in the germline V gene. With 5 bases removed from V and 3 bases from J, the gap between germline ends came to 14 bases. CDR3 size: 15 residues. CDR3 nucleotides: TGTGCCAGCAGCCTGGGGAGTGGGGTCAATCAGCCCCAGCATTTT. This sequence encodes CASSLGSGVNQPQHF.

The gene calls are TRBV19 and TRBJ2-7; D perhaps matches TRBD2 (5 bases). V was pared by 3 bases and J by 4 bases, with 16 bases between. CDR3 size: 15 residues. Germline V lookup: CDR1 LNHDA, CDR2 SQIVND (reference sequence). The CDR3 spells CASSILGESAYEQYF. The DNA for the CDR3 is TGTGCCAGTAGTATCCTTGGGGAGTCGGCTTACGAGCAGTACTTC.

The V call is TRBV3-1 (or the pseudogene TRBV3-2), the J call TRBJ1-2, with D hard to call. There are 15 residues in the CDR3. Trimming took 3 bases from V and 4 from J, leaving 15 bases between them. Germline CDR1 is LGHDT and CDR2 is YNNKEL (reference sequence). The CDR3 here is CASSQSPNSGYGYTF. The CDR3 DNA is TGTGCCAGCAGCCAGTCGCCTAATTCGGGCTATGGCTACACCTTC.

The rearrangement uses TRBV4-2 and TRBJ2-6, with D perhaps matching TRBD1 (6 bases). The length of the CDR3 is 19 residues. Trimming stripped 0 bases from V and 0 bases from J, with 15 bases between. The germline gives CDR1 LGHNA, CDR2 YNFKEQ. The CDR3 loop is CASSQERVGQSSGANVLTF. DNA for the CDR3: TGTGCCAGCAGCCAAGAAAGGGTAGGACAGAGCTCTGGGGCCAACGTCCTGACTTTC.

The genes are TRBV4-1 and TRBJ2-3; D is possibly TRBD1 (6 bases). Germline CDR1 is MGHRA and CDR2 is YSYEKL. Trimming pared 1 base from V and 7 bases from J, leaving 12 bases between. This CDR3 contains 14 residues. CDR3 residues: CASSQGRTENTQYF. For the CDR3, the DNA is TGCGCCAGCAGCCAAGGAAGGACAGAGAATACGCAGTATTTT.

In DNA, the CDR3 is TGTGCCAGCAGCTTAGCGATCGGGGGGGGGAACACTGAAGCTTTCTTT. Its protein is CASSLAIGGGNTEAFF. The rearrangement links TRBV7-6 to TRBJ1-1; possible D gene TRBD1, 5 bases. Trimming stripped 0 bases from V and 1 base from J, with 12 bases between. The CDR3 length is 16 residues. Germline CDR1 is SGHVS and CDR2 is FNYEAQ.

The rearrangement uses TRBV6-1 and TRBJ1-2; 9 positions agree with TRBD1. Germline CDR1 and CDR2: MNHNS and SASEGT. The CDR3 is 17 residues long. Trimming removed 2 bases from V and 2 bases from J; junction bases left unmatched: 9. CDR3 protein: CASSELPQGASNYGYTF. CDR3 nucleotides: TGTGCCAGCAGTGAACTCCCACAGGGGGCTTCCAACTATGGCTACACCTTC.

CDR3 region: CASSEARLAGYEQYV. The CDR3 DNA sequence: TGTGCCAGCAGTGAAGCGAGACTAGCCGGGTATGAGCAGTACGTC. This chain joins TRBV6-1 and TRBJ2-7; 7 positions agree with TRBD2. V lost 0 bases and J lost 7; bases outside the gene matches: 9. The V gene's germline CDR1 is MNHNS and CDR2 SASEGT. The CDR3 spans 15 residues.